The 28 T cell receptor beta chains presented below share a single source sample, sequenced in a study of cytomegalovirus exposure and HLA in healthy donors. Data came from immunoSEQ multiplex PCR; TCRdb stores just in-frame clones and leaves some out. The sample contains roughly 120,000 clones, roughly 82% of which appear only once. Input material: PBMCs. The receptors were sampled from a man between 18 and 35 years old in good health and CMV-seronegative.

The CDR3 nucleotides read TGCGCCAGCAGCTTAGGTACAGGTAACAATCAGCCCCAGCATTTT. It is translated as CASSLGTGNNQPQHF. This sequence joins TRBV5-1 and TRBJ1-5; tentatively, D is TRBD1 (5 bases). Germline V lookup: CDR1 SGHRS, CDR2 YFSETQ. This CDR3 is 15 amino acids long. The germline V and J ends were trimmed by 2 bases and 3 bases, with 12 bases remaining between them.

The CDR3 DNA reads TGTGCCAGCAGCTCAATAGAGTTATCTGGAAACACCATATATTTT. This translates into CASSSIELSGNTIYF. This rearrangement joins TRBV5-6 to TRBJ1-3; D uncertain. Per germline, CDR1 SGHDT and CDR2 YYEEEE. Trimming took off 3 bases at V and 1 base at J, with 11 bases between the two ends. This CDR3 is built from 15 residues.

Here the CDR3 DNA reads TGTGCCAGCAGTCTAAGGACAGGGACAGATACGCAGTATTTT. As protein: CASSLRTGTDTQYF. The chain couples TRBV27 to TRBJ2-3; 8 positions agree with TRBD1. Per germline, CDR1 MNHEY and CDR2 SMNVEV (reference sequence). This CDR3 region has 14 residues. V was clipped by 5 bases and J by 3 bases; unmatched bases: 4.

The CDR3 reads CAWSARTDTQYF. The CDR3, as DNA: TGTGCCTGGAGTGCCAGGACAGATACGCAGTATTTT. The chain recombines TRBV30 with TRBJ2-3; D gene ambiguous. The germline V gene has CDR1 GTSNPN and CDR2 SVGIG (reference sequence). V was clipped by 1 base and J by 3 bases, with 5 bases between them. The CDR3 sequence is 12 residues long.

This chain joins TRBV19 and TRBJ2-7; 12 nucleotides agree with TRBD2. Germline lookup yields CDR1 LNHDA and CDR2 SQIVND (reference sequence). CDR3 length: 15 residues. V dropped 3 bases and J dropped 5; count of bases not matched to a gene: 5. Here the CDR3 DNA reads TGTGCCAGTAGTATCAGACTAGCGGGAGTCCACGAGCAGTACTTC. Translated: CASSIRLAGVHEQYF.

The chain links TRBV4-2 to TRBJ2-2; TRBD1 might be the D (5 bases). The CDR3 consists of 16 residues. V lost 0 bases, J lost 7 bases, and 15 bases lay in between. Germline CDR1 and CDR2: LGHNA and YNFKEQ. Here the CDR3 reads CASSQDPGQGNGELFF. The DNA of the CDR3 is TGTGCCAGCAGCCAAGACCCCGGGCAGGGAAACGGGGAGCTGTTTTTT.

This chain links TRBV10-2 with TRBJ2-5; no reliable D call. Germline V gene lookup returns CDR1 WSHSY and CDR2 SAAADI. With 6 bases removed from V and 2 bases from J, the gap between germline ends came to 4 bases. There are 11 residues in the CDR3. DNA of the CDR3: TGCGCCAGCAGCTTTCAAGAGACCCAGTACTTC. Its protein product is CASSFQETQYF.

The chain carries TRBV5-1 and TRBJ2-2, with 9 bases aligning to TRBD1. The CDR3 has 17 residues. Germline V gives CDR1 SGHRS, CDR2 YFSETQ. V lost 0 bases, J lost 2 bases, and 5 bases stayed unmatched. CDR3 in DNA: TGCGCCAGCAGCTTGGGGACAGGGGTAGGAAACACCGGGGAGCTGTTTTTT. This gives the protein CASSLGTGVGNTGELFF.

J is TRBJ2-1 and V is TRBV7-6; 11 bases match TRBD2. The V gene's germline CDR1 is SGHVS and CDR2 FNYEAQ. The CDR3 consists of 15 residues. V lost 4 bases and J lost 6; bases outside the gene matches: 5. This CDR3 reads CASSSGTSGANEQFF. As DNA, the CDR3 is TGTGCCAGCAGCTCCGGGACTAGCGGAGCCAATGAGCAGTTCTTC.

This clone was observed a single time. The J gene is TRBJ1-2, the V gene TRBV27; 7 bases align to TRBD1. After removal of 6 bases from V and 4 bases from J, the junction contained 8 bases not matched to a gene. This CDR3 has 14 amino acids. CDR1 and CDR2 from the germline V gene are MNHEY and SMNVEV (reference sequence). The CDR3 sequence: CASRLQGSGYGYTF. The CDR3 nucleotides are TGTGCCAGCAGGCTACAGGGGTCCGGCTATGGCTACACCTTC.

J is TRBJ2-6 and V is TRBV6-4; 7 nucleotides agree with TRBD1. The CDR3 extends over 20 amino acids. Germline lookup yields CDR1 MRHNA and CDR2 SNTAGT. Trimming took 1 base from V and 0 from J; bases not matched to a gene: 12. The CDR3 sequence is CASSDFPLDRLISGANVLTF. For the CDR3, the DNA is TGTGCCAGCAGTGACTTTCCTTTGGACAGGCTGATCTCTGGGGCCAACGTCCTGACTTTC.

J is TRBJ2-5 and V is TRBV6-5, with TRBD1 as a possible D gene (6 bases). The germline V and J ends were trimmed by 0 bases and 4 bases, with 12 bases remaining between them. CDR3 length equals 15 residues. Germline V gives CDR1 MNHEY, CDR2 SVGAGI. The chain's CDR3 is CASSYSTGVAETQYF. The DNA for the CDR3 is TGTGCCAGCAGTTACTCGACAGGAGTTGCAGAGACCCAGTACTTC.

This clone appeared a single time. The chain links TRBV7-9 to TRBJ2-1; a weak D match, TRBD2 (6 bases). With 5 bases removed from V and 0 bases from J, the gap between germline ends came to 14 bases. CDR1 SEHNR and CDR2 FQNEAQ come from the germline V gene (reference sequence). The CDR3 runs to 16 residues. This chain's CDR3 is CASSPPPGVSYNEQFF. Written as DNA, the CDR3 is TGTGCCAGCAGCCCCCCTCCGGGGGTCTCCTACAATGAGCAGTTCTTC.

The chain has TRBV25-1 and TRBJ2-2; no definite D call. The CDR3 length is 12 residues. V was clipped by 4 bases and J by 6 bases, with 6 bases between them. Per germline, CDR1 MGHDK and CDR2 SYGVNS. CDR3 region: CASSVNAGELFF. CDR3 bases: TGTGCCAGCAGTGTTAATGCCGGGGAGCTGTTTTTT.

The genes are TRBV6-1 and TRBJ1-5; D ambiguous. Deletions cut 10 bases from V and 4 bases from J, with 11 bases between. The CDR3 loop spans 12 amino acids. Germline lookup yields CDR1 MNHNS and CDR2 SASEGT. DNA for the CDR3: TGTGCCACCCGGGGATCAAATCAGCCCCAGCATTTT. Its translation is CATRGSNQPQHF.

This chain joins TRBV30 and TRBJ2-2, with a tentative D call TRBD1 (6 bases). The CDR3 is made up of 13 amino acids. V was shortened by 0 bases and J by 11 bases, with 13 bases between the two germline ends. Germline V gives CDR1 GTSNPN, CDR2 SVGIG (reference sequence). The CDR3 sequence is CAWSVGRGGELFF. In nucleotides, the CDR3 is TGTGCCTGGAGTGTCGGCAGGGGCGGCGAGCTGTTTTTT.

This rearrangement joins TRBV5-1 to TRBJ1-3; D may be TRBD1 (6 bases). V gave up 0 bases and J gave up 2 bases, with 15 bases separating them. The CDR3 contains 17 residues. The germline V gene encodes CDR1 SGHRS and CDR2 YFSETQ. This CDR3 reads CASSLVLAGETGNTIYF. The CDR3 coding sequence is TGCGCCAGCAGCTTGGTCCTGGCAGGGGAGACTGGAAACACCATATATTTT.

This sequence joins TRBV27 and TRBJ2-5, with D possibly TRBD2 on 5 matching bases. The CDR3 consists of 11 residues. Germline CDR1 MNHEY, CDR2 SMNVEV (reference sequence). Deletions cut 11 bases from V and 3 bases from J, with 10 bases between. The CDR3: CASGLKETQYF. The CDR3 DNA sequence: TGTGCCTCAGGACTGAAAGAGACCCAGTACTTC.

The chain carries TRBV15 and TRBJ2-3, with 9 bases aligning to TRBD1. Germline values: CDR1 LNHNV, CDR2 YYDKDF (reference sequence). V was pared by 10 bases and J by 1 base, with 15 bases of the junction left unmatched. This CDR3 has 17 residues. The CDR3 DNA is TGTGCCAGACCCCGAGACAGGGGGGAGGGGGGCACAGATACGCAGTATTTT. Protein: CARPRDRGEGGTDTQYF.

The sample holds many counts of this clone. This same CDR3 is encoded by further DNA sequences in the sample. V and J are TRBV6-4 and TRBJ2-1, with 9 bases aligning to TRBD2. The CDR3 has 15 amino acids. Unmatched junction bases numbered 0, after V lost 3 bases and J lost 0 bases. Per germline, CDR1 MRHNA and CDR2 SNTAGT. CDR3 loop: CASSEAGGSYNEQFF. The DNA for the CDR3 is TGTGCCAGCAGTGAAGCGGGAGGCTCCTACAATGAGCAGTTCTTC.

The chain carries TRBV10-3 and TRBJ1-2; a possible D gene is TRBD1 (5 bases). Trimming took off 2 bases at V and 8 bases at J, with 12 bases between the two ends. Germline-derived CDR1 and CDR2 are ENHRY and SYGVKD. This CDR3 is 13 amino acids long. CDR3 bases: TGTGCCATCAGTGAGCGCAGGGAAGGCGGCTACACCTTC. Protein: CAISERREGGYTF.

V usage is TRBV7-2 and J usage is TRBJ1-5; the D is unclear. V lost 4 bases and J 2 bases, leaving 9 bases between the germline ends. Germline CDR1 SGHTA, CDR2 FQGNSA. The CDR3 runs 14 residues. CDR3 in DNA: TGTGCCAGCAGCTCACGCCAGGGCAATCAGCCCCAGCATTTT. This sequence encodes CASSSRQGNQPQHF.

As regards this clone: The sample holds other DNA sequences that translate to the same CDR3. V usage is TRBV29-1 and J usage is TRBJ2-3, with TRBD2 matching 14 bases. Germline CDR1 reads SQVTM; CDR2 reads ANQGSEA. The CDR3 loop spans 15 amino acids. The V segment lost 6 bases and the J segment 3 bases; nucleotides outside the gene matches: 5. This CDR3 reads CSVLGTSGRTDTQYF. DNA for the CDR3: TGCAGCGTCCTCGGGACTAGCGGGAGAACAGATACGCAGTATTTT.

V usage is TRBV7-8 and J usage is TRBJ1-4; 7 bases are shared with TRBD1. V lost 5 bases and J lost 6; bases outside the gene matches: 9. CDR1 SGHVS and CDR2 FQNEAQ come from the germline V gene. The CDR3 consists of 15 residues. The chain's CDR3 is CASSVNRGSDEKLFF. For the CDR3, the DNA is TGTGCCAGCAGCGTTAACAGGGGCTCCGATGAAAAACTGTTTTTT. Variable domain in full (rest from reference TRBV7-8 and TRBJ1-4): GAGVSQSPRYKVAKRGQDVALRCDPISGHVSLFWYQQALGQGPEFLTYFQNEAQLDKSGLPSDRFFAERPEGSVSTLKIQRTQQEDSAVYLCASSVNRGSDEKLFFGSGTQLSVL.

The V call is TRBV9, the J call TRBJ2-3; 7 bases are a match to TRBD2. J gave up 2 bases and V 2 bases, and 11 bases lay outside the gene matches. From germline, CDR1 is SGDLS and CDR2 YYNGEE. The CDR3 sequence is 17 residues long. Here the CDR3 reads CASSVAPGGPSTDTQYF. CDR3 nucleotide sequence: TGTGCCAGCAGCGTTGCTCCGGGAGGTCCCTCCACAGATACGCAGTATTTT.

The V and J genes are TRBV5-4 and TRBJ1-4; TRBD1 matches at 8 bases. The germline V gene has CDR1 SGHNT and CDR2 YYREEE (reference sequence). CDR3 length: 15 amino acids. The V gene end was trimmed by 4 bases and the J gene end by 0 bases; junction bases not matched to a gene: 2. Written as DNA, the CDR3 is TGTGCCAGCAGCCTGACAGGGGCAACTAATGAAAAACTGTTTTTT. Protein sequence: CASSLTGATNEKLFF.

This chain joins TRBV7-8 and TRBJ2-1; D perhaps matches TRBD1 (6 bases). Germline CDR1 and CDR2: SGHVS and FQNEAQ. The CDR3 runs to 14 residues. Trimming removed 8 bases at V and 6 bases at J, with 17 bases between. The CDR3 is CASHGQLTSNEQFF. For the CDR3, the DNA is TGTGCCAGCCATGGACAGCTGACTTCCAATGAGCAGTTCTTC. The complete variable domain, with remaining parts taken from reference TRBV7-8 and TRBJ2-1, reads GAGVSQSPRYKVAKRGQDVALRCDPISGHVSLFWYQQALGQGPEFLTYFQNEAQLDKSGLPSDRFFAERPEGSVSTLKIQRTQQEDSAVYLCASHGQLTSNEQFFGPGTRLTVL.

This sequence joins TRBV27 and TRBJ1-2; the D gene is possibly TRBD1 (6 bases). The V gene lost 2 bases and the J gene lost 4 bases, with 14 bases spanning the gap. This CDR3 is 15 amino acids long. CDR1 is MNHEY and CDR2 is SMNVEV in the germline V gene (reference sequence). In nucleotides, the CDR3 is TGTGCCAGCAGTTTAGGGGGGGGGCCCACCTATGGCTACACCTTC. This translates into CASSLGGGPTYGYTF.